A single sample is the source of the 9 T cell receptor beta chains below, sequenced in a study of neoadjuvant nivolumab and ipilimumab in lung cancer. Using immunoSEQ multiplex PCR, the repertoire was profiled, and TCRdb retains in-frame clones only, with some absent. The sample lists about 38,000 clones, approximately 92% occurring once. This sample comprised peripheral blood, obtained before neoadjuvant nivolumab, alone or with ipilimumab. The origin of the receptors is an adult with non-small cell lung cancer.

The rearrangement links TRBV5-1 to TRBJ2-3; 8 bases map to TRBD2. The germline V gene encodes CDR1 SGHRS and CDR2 YFSETQ. The length of the CDR3 is 15 residues. V lost 4 bases to trimming and J lost 1 base; unmatched junction nucleotides: 5. The CDR3 is CASSVYGRGTDTQYF. For the CDR3, the DNA is TGCGCCAGCAGCGTGTACGGGAGGGGCACAGATACGCAGTATTTT.

This chain links TRBV11-1 with TRBJ2-7, with 7 positions matching TRBD2. The germline gives CDR1 SGHAT, CDR2 FQDESV (reference sequence). Trimming took 0 bases from V and 9 from J; bases not matched to a gene: 11. This CDR3 contains 15 residues. CDR3 protein: CASSLARGMGMVQYF. The CDR3 DNA reads as TGTGCCAGCAGCTTAGCGCGGGGGATGGGGATGGTGCAGTACTTC. Together with reference TRBV11-1 and TRBJ2-7, the CDR3 gives the full variable domain: EAEVAQSPRYKITEKSQAVAFWCDPISGHATLYWYRQILGQGPELLVQFQDESVVDDSQLPKDRFSAERLKGVDSTLKIQPAELGDSAMYLCASSLARGMGMVQYFGPGTRLTVT.

This sequence joins TRBV27 and TRBJ1-1, with D possibly matching TRBD1 (6 bases). This CDR3 has 14 residues. Germline values: CDR1 MNHEY, CDR2 SMNVEV (reference sequence). Trimming stripped 2 bases from V and 1 base from J, with 8 bases between. The CDR3 here is CASSLTGKNTEAFF. The CDR3 region has the DNA TGTGCCAGCAGTTTAACAGGGAAGAACACTGAAGCTTTCTTT.

The chain links TRBV10-1 to TRBJ2-2, with unresolved D. Germline-derived CDR1 and CDR2 are WNHNN and SYGVQD (reference sequence). V gave up 4 bases and J gave up 7 bases, with 19 bases separating them. The CDR3 has 16 residues. The CDR3 protein is CASSGRLEPSNGELFF. As DNA, the CDR3 is TGCGCCAGCAGTGGCCGGCTAGAACCTTCCAACGGGGAGCTGTTTTTT.

This clone was counted only a few times. The DNA for the CDR3 is TGTGCCAGCAGTGAATTTACGGGTGGATCCGGGGAGCTGTTTTTT. Amino acid sequence: CASSEFTGGSGELFF. The chain joins TRBV6-1 to TRBJ2-2; no definite D call. V gave up 2 bases and J gave up 6 bases, with 13 bases separating them. The CDR3 has 15 amino acids. Looked up from germline, CDR1 is MNHNS and CDR2 is SASEGT.

The chain links TRBV6-4 to TRBJ2-1; TRBD2 might be the D (7 bases). Germline-derived CDR1 and CDR2 are MRHNA and SNTAGT. Between the trimmed V and J ends, which lost 4 bases and 3 bases, there was a span of 16 bases. CDR3 length: 16 residues. CDR3 DNA sequence: TGTGCCAGCAGTGGAACTGGGGGGGGCAGCTACAATGAGCAGTTCTTC. Amino acids: CASSGTGGGSYNEQFF.

This clone is categorized as medium-sized (0.01 to 0.1%). The J gene is TRBJ2-3, the V gene TRBV6-4; 10 positions agree with TRBD1. Germline CDR1 and CDR2: MRHNA and SNTAGT. V was pared by 4 bases and J by 0 bases, with 1 base of the junction left unmatched. The CDR3 length is 15 residues. The CDR3, as DNA: TGTGCCAGCAGTGGGACAGGGGGTAGCACAGATACGCAGTATTTT. This encodes CASSGTGGSTDTQYF.

This rearrangement joins TRBV11-2 to TRBJ2-1; D gene unclear. The CDR3 is made up of 14 amino acids. V shed 6 bases and J shed 4 bases, with 13 bases lying between them. Germline V gene data show CDR1 as SGHAT and CDR2 as FQNNGV. The CDR3 protein is CASSIPPSYNEQFF. In DNA form, the CDR3 reads TGTGCCAGCAGTATCCCGCCCTCTTACAATGAGCAGTTCTTC.

The chain is built from TRBV7-2 and TRBJ1-2; TRBD1 matches at 7 bases. The CDR3 is made up of 12 amino acids. J was trimmed by 5 bases and V by 3 bases; bases with no gene match: 0. Germline V lookup: CDR1 SGHTA, CDR2 FQGNSA. As DNA, the CDR3 is TGTGCCAGCAGCTTGACAGGGTATGGCTACACCTTC. It encodes CASSLTGYGYTF.